Listed here are 5 T cell receptor beta chains from one sample, sequenced in a study of T cells after yellow fever vaccination. TCRdb processed the 5' RACE reads anew with MiXCR; each CDR3 protein has one entry. The table includes just under 600,000 distinct CDR3 sequences, 13% detected once. The sample consisted of PBMCs, taken on the day of the yellow fever booster vaccination. These receptors all come from a man aged 30 to 45 who received the YFV17D yellow fever vaccine.

The J gene is TRBJ2-1, the V gene TRBV29-1, with 7 bases that match TRBD1. With 8 bases clipped from V and 4 bases from J, the junction kept 14 bases outside the gene matches. The CDR3 is 15 amino acids. Germline CDR1 reads SQVTM; CDR2 reads ANQGSEA. CDR3 sequence: CSSKSPTGTYNEQFF. In nucleotides, the CDR3 is TGCAGCTCCAAATCCCCGACAGGGACGTACAATGAGCAGTTCTTC.

The V gene is TRBV7-2, the J gene TRBJ2-1; 9 nucleotides match TRBD2. V lost 8 bases and J lost 6; bases outside the gene matches: 14. Germline loops: CDR1 SGHTA, CDR2 FQGNSA. CDR3 length: 16 amino acids. The CDR3 sequence: CASGRLAVLSPNEQFF. The DNA for the CDR3 is TGTGCCAGCGGGAGACTAGCGGTCCTCAGCCCCAATGAGCAGTTCTTC.

The chain uses TRBV3-1 and TRBJ2-4; no firm D call. Germline V CDR1 and CDR2: LGHDT, YNNKEL (reference sequence). This CDR3 is built from 14 residues. Trimming took off 4 bases at V and 6 bases at J, with 13 bases between the two ends. As DNA, the CDR3 is TGTGCCAGCAGCCTCGGTTCCAAAAGAAACATTCAGTACTTC. It is translated as CASSLGSKRNIQYF. The full variable domain, its missing parts supplied by reference TRBV3-1 and TRBJ2-4, is DTAVSQTPKYLVTQMGNDKSIKCEQNLGHDTMYWYKQDSKKFLKIMFSYNNKELIINETVPNRFSPKSPDKAHLNLHINSLELGDSAVYFCASSLGSKRNIQYFGAGTRLSVL.

This clonotype was detected a few times. CDR3 amino acids: CASCPTSSYNEQFF. In DNA, the CDR3 is TGTGCCTCCTGCCCGACTAGCTCCTACAATGAGCAGTTCTTC. This chain links TRBV18 with TRBJ2-1, with a possible D match to TRBD2 (6 bases). CDR3 length equals 14 residues. Germline V gene lookup returns CDR1 KGHSH and CDR2 LQKENI. V was trimmed by 11 bases and J by 0 bases, leaving 14 bases between them.

This clonotype was counted at least ten times. This chain joins TRBV20-1 and TRBJ2-1; 14 bases fit TRBD2. The CDR3 totals 14 residues. V lost 1 base, J lost 8 bases, and 1 base stayed unmatched. Germline V gene data show CDR1 as DFQATT and CDR2 as SNEGSKA (reference sequence). CDR3 in amino acids: CSARATSGRDEQFF. As DNA, the CDR3 is TGCAGTGCTAGAGCGACTAGCGGGAGGGATGAGCAGTTCTTC.